These 17 T cell receptor beta chains were all obtained from the same sample, sequenced in a study of cytomegalovirus exposure and HLA in healthy donors (dated by TCRdb to about 2017). The library relied on the immunoSEQ multiplex PCR assay. For the multiplex PCR, a mixture combining 60 forward primers for TCR Vbeta segments and 13 reverse primers for TCR Jbeta segments was used. TCRdb holds this immuneACCESS table with in-frame rearrangements only. Some clones are missing; in checked studies, unresolved V genes explain under half, and the rest has no known cause. The table kept for this sample lists fewer than 150,000 clones. The top ten clones comprise less than 3% of the sample. The sequencing sample was made of PBMCs. The source is a man aged 40-49 years in good health and CMV-seronegative.

J is TRBJ1-5 and V is TRBV2, with D unclear. The germline V and J ends were trimmed by 7 bases and 0 bases, with 16 bases remaining between them. CDR1 is SNHLY and CDR2 is FYNNEI in the germline V gene. The CDR3 consists of 16 residues. CDR3 loop: CASMGRRAISNQPQHF. The CDR3 nucleotides read TGTGCCAGCATGGGGAGAAGAGCTATTAGCAATCAGCCCCAGCATTTT. Variable domain in full (rest from reference TRBV2 and TRBJ1-5): EPEVTQTPSHQVTQMGQEVILRCVPISNHLYFYWYRQILGQKVEFLVSFYNNEISEKSEIFDDQFSVERPDGSNFTLKIRSTKLEDSAMYFCASMGRRAISNQPQHFGDGTRLSIL.

This rearrangement joins TRBV5-1 to TRBJ1-4; 9 bases align to TRBD1. CDR1 is SGHRS, CDR2 YFSETQ, per germline. V dropped 0 bases and J dropped 7; count of bases not matched to a gene: 7. This CDR3 region has 16 residues. The CDR3 DNA reads as TGCGCCAGCAGCTTGGCACCACAGGGGGCTGGTGAAAAACTGTTTTTT. This gives the protein CASSLAPQGAGEKLFF.

The chain is built from TRBV4-2 and TRBJ1-2; weak D call: TRBD1 (5 bases). The germline V gene encodes CDR1 LGHNA and CDR2 YNFKEQ. V was trimmed by 0 bases and J by 3 bases, leaving 8 bases between them. This CDR3 is 14 amino acids long. Here the CDR3 reads CASSQEPTDYGYTF. CDR3 DNA: TGTGCCAGCAGCCAAGAACCGACAGACTATGGCTACACCTTC.

CDR3 DNA: TGTGCCAGCAGCTTACACTTATTCGGCGAGCAGTACTTC. Protein: CASSLHLFGEQYF. The chain combines TRBV7-6 with TRBJ2-7; D not resolved. Germline assignment: CDR1 SGHVS and CDR2 FNYEAQ. Trimming shortened V by 2 bases and J by 6 bases, and 11 bases separated the two germline ends. The CDR3 has 13 amino acids.

The V and J genes are TRBV7-2 and TRBJ1-2; D remains ambiguous. Deletions cut 2 bases from V and 4 bases from J, with 11 bases between. CDR1 is SGHTA, CDR2 FQGNSA, per germline. The CDR3 length is 14 residues. CDR3 DNA sequence: TGTGCCAGCAGCTTATATGCGGGCCCCTATGGCTACACCTTC. Amino acids: CASSLYAGPYGYTF. The full variable domain, completed using reference TRBV7-2 and TRBJ1-2, is GAGVSQSPSNKVTEKGKDVELRCDPISGHTALYWYRQSLGQGLEFLIYFQGNSAPDKSGLPSDRFSAERTGGSVSTLTIQRTQQEDSAVYLCASSLYAGPYGYTFGSGTRLTVV.

The chain couples TRBV6-4 to TRBJ1-2; the D gene is possibly TRBD1 (6 bases). V gave up 8 bases and J gave up 6 bases, with 13 bases separating them. The germline V gene has CDR1 MRHNA and CDR2 SNTAGT. This CDR3 region has 12 residues. Written as DNA, the CDR3 is TGTGCCAGCTACGGACAGCCCGATGGCTACACCTTC. Amino acids: CASYGQPDGYTF.

This chain connects TRBV1 to TRBJ2-5; TRBD2 is the table's D call, not checked against the DNA. TRBV1 is assigned pseudogene status. This CDR3 is built from 17 residues. This CDR3 reads CTSSQEPMRGHQETQYF. DNA for the CDR3: TGCACCAGCAGCCAAGAACCTATGCGGGGACACCAAGAGACCCAGTACTTC.

The chain uses TRBV15 and TRBJ2-2; the D gene is possibly TRBD1 (6 bases). This CDR3 is 13 amino acids long. Germline lookup yields CDR1 LNHNV and CDR2 YYDKDF (reference sequence). The germline V and J ends were trimmed by 5 bases and 7 bases, with 11 bases remaining between them. The CDR3, as DNA: TGTGCCACCAGCCGGACAGTAGACGGGGAGCTGTTTTTT. As protein: CATSRTVDGELFF.

J is TRBJ1-1 and V is TRBV9, with 10 bases that match TRBD1. J was trimmed by 6 bases and V by 5 bases; bases with no gene match: 7. This CDR3 has 14 residues. Per the germline V gene, CDR1 is SGDLS and CDR2 is YYNGEE. CDR3 amino acids: CASSPSGTGAEAFF. CDR3 DNA: TGTGCCAGCAGTCCGTCGGGGACAGGGGCTGAAGCTTTCTTT.

V and J are TRBV5-1 and TRBJ2-2; no definite D call. The CDR3 is made up of 15 amino acids. CDR1 and CDR2 (germline): SGHRS, YFSETQ. V was shortened by 3 bases and J by 4 bases, with 13 bases between the two germline ends. The CDR3 DNA reads as TGCGCCAGCAGCTCCGACACCTATATCACCGGGGAGCTGTTTTTT. Translated: CASSSDTYITGELFF.

V usage is TRBV7-2 and J usage is TRBJ1-6; D is uncertain. The CDR3 is made up of 13 amino acids. With 0 bases removed from V and 7 bases from J, the gap between germline ends came to 4 bases. Germline V gives CDR1 SGHTA, CDR2 FQGNSA. CDR3 protein: CASSLARNSPLHF. The CDR3 bases are TGTGCCAGCAGCTTAGCGAGGAATTCACCCCTCCACTTT.

This chain links TRBV7-3 with TRBJ1-5, with TRBD1 identical over 8 bases. Germline V gives CDR1 SGHTA, CDR2 FQGTGA. V lost 3 bases and J lost 7; bases outside the gene matches: 2. The CDR3 sequence is 13 residues long. CDR3 sequence: CASSLTGEQPQHF. For the CDR3, the DNA is TGTGCCAGCAGCTTGACAGGGGAGCAGCCCCAGCATTTT.

This chain joins TRBV7-3 and TRBJ2-5; D is unclear. CDR3 length: 14 residues. Trimming cost V 4 bases and J 4 bases, with 13 bases left between them. Germline CDR1 is SGHTA and CDR2 is FQGTGA. The CDR3 DNA sequence: TGTGCCAGCAGCTCGTTGGGCCTCGGAGAGACCCAGTACTTC. Its protein is CASSSLGLGETQYF.

V usage is TRBV4-3 and J usage is TRBJ2-7, with TRBD1 as a possible D gene (5 bases). Trimming took off 0 bases at V and 2 bases at J, with 8 bases between the two ends. The germline V gene has CDR1 LGHNA and CDR2 YSLEER. The length of the CDR3 is 14 residues. The CDR3 loop is CASSQDKGPYEQYF. CDR3 sequence (DNA): TGCGCCAGCAGCCAAGATAAGGGGCCCTACGAGCAGTACTTC.

As to this clone: One end of the junction fails to match germline, which may point to a read error. Distinct nucleotide sequences in the sample also encode this CDR3. The chain joins TRBV4-2 to TRBJ1-1; tentative D call: TRBD1 (5 bases). Germline V gene sequence: CDR1 LGHNA, CDR2 YNFKEQ. This CDR3 is 13 amino acids long. CDR3 sequence (DNA): TGTGCCAGCAGCCAAGGTCGGGGGACTGAAGCCTTCTTT. As protein: CASSQGRGTEAFF.

This chain uses TRBV6-5 with TRBJ2-7; D may be TRBD2 (5 bases). CDR1 and CDR2 from the germline V gene are MNHEY and SVGAGI. This CDR3 has 15 amino acids. V gave up 6 bases and J gave up 0 bases, with 15 bases separating them. Written as DNA, the CDR3 is TGTGCCAGCAGCGCCGGACTGATGAGCTCCTACGAGCAGTACTTC. This codes for CASSAGLMSSYEQYF.

The chain carries TRBV4-3 and TRBJ2-7; 8 nucleotides match TRBD1. Unmatched junction bases numbered 8, after V lost 1 base and J lost 3 bases. Germline V gene data show CDR1 as LGHNA and CDR2 as YSLEER. CDR3 length: 16 residues. DNA for the CDR3: TGCGCCAGCAGCCAAGGACAGGGGCGAACCTACTACGAGCAGTACTTC. Residues: CASSQGQGRTYYEQYF.